One sample yielded the 6 T cell receptor beta chains listed below, sequenced in a study of T cell responses to AZD1222 COVID-19 vaccine. Assay: immunoSEQ multiplex PCR; the TCRdb copy retains only in-frame clones and omits some. The repertoire holds roughly 110,000 clones, about 93% seen once, with roughly 21% in the top ten. The specimen was peripheral blood, collected on day 0 of AZD1222 vaccination. These receptors all stem from an adult in good health.

In its sample, this clone was seen a few times. V is TRBV28 and J is TRBJ2-7; 12 bases map to TRBD2. The CDR3 extends over 15 amino acids. CDR1 and CDR2 (germline): MDHEN, SYDVKM. Trimming removed 4 bases from V and 6 bases from J; junction bases left unmatched: 7. CDR3: CASSSTSSGGAEQYF. Written as DNA, the CDR3 is TGTGCCAGCAGTTCGACTTCTAGCGGGGGGGCCGAGCAGTACTTC.

This clone was detected a few times. The V and J genes are TRBV7-9 and TRBJ1-2; 8 bases fit TRBD1. This CDR3 comprises 14 residues. In germline, CDR1 is SEHNR, CDR2 FQNEAQ (reference sequence). Unmatched junction bases numbered 5, after V lost 4 bases and J lost 4 bases. CDR3 sequence reads: CASSSIGTGYGYTF. In DNA form, the CDR3 reads TGTGCCAGCAGCTCCATCGGGACAGGCTATGGCTACACCTTC.

This clone appeared once. This may be a read error: a much more frequent sequence differs by one nucleotide. Additional DNA sequences in this sample encode the identical CDR3. The J gene is TRBJ2-1, the V gene TRBV7-3; 9 nucleotides line up with TRBD2. Germline V CDR1 and CDR2: SGHTA, FQGTGA. The CDR3 is 16 amino acids. The CDR3 nucleotides are TGCGCCAGCAGCCCCGGGGGCGGGGGGGCGTACAATGAGCAGTTCTTC. Protein product: CASSPGGGGAYNEQFF.

The chain carries TRBV11-2 and TRBJ2-5, with TRBD2 matching over 13 bases. This CDR3 region has 16 residues. Trimming at V came to 3 bases and at J to 7 bases, leaving 8 bases not matched to a gene. The germline V gene has CDR1 SGHAT and CDR2 FQNNGV. DNA for the CDR3: TGTGCCAGCAGCTTGGGCAGACTAGCGGGGGGCCGGACCCAGTACTTC. It is translated as CASSLGRLAGGRTQYF.

This chain uses TRBV7-2 with TRBJ1-3; TRBD1 agrees at 8 bases. The CDR3 is made up of 13 amino acids. Germline CDR1 is SGHTA and CDR2 is FQGNSA. V lost 8 bases to trimming and J lost 3 bases; unmatched junction nucleotides: 3. The CDR3 protein is CASGQGSGNTIYF. CDR3 DNA sequence: TGTGCCAGCGGACAGGGTAGTGGAAACACCATATATTTT.

This clone was detected ten times or more. In DNA, the CDR3 is TGTGCTAGTAGAAACCCCTACGAGCAGTACTTC. Amino acid sequence: CASRNPYEQYF. This chain links TRBV12-5 with TRBJ2-7; D gene ambiguous. The CDR3 extends over 11 amino acids. In germline, CDR1 is LGHNT, CDR2 FRNRAP. V was trimmed by 8 bases and J by 2 bases, leaving 7 bases between them.